These 21 T cell receptor beta chains originate from one sample sequenced in a study of T cell clonotyping in hematopoietic cell transplantation. Profiled with immunoSEQ multiplex PCR; TCRdb holds only in-frame clones, not every one. In the table there are roughly 10,000 clones, roughly 79% of which are singletons. This sample comprised peripheral blood mononuclear cells, obtained 180 days after allogeneic stem cell transplant. These receptors were taken from a female patient in her fifties who had an allogeneic stem cell transplant from a related donor, so the T cells may come from the graft donor. Some clones in this sample may be carry-over from other donors' samples.

The chain has TRBV7-9 and TRBJ1-1, with TRBD1 matching 7 bases. The CDR3 has 15 residues. The germline V gene encodes CDR1 SEHNR and CDR2 FQNEAQ (reference sequence). V was clipped by 1 base and J by 8 bases; unmatched bases: 10. For the CDR3, the DNA is TGTGCCAGCAGCTTAGGTCAGGGGGGCGTCTCGGAAGCTTTCTTT. This translates into CASSLGQGGVSEAFF.

CDR3 sequence reads: CASSPTGGNQPQHF. The CDR3 nucleotides read TGTGCCAGTAGCCCGACAGGTGGCAATCAGCCCCAGCATTTT. The chain joins TRBV19 to TRBJ1-5; possible D gene TRBD1, 6 bases. In germline, CDR1 is LNHDA, CDR2 SQIVND (reference sequence). Trimming left V 6 bases short and J 2 bases short, with 11 bases between. CDR3 size: 14 residues.

J is TRBJ2-7 and V is TRBV4-3, with D maybe TRBD1 (6 bases). V gave up 0 bases and J gave up 6 bases, with 15 bases separating them. The germline CDR1 and CDR2 sequences are LGHNA and YSLEER. The CDR3 totals 15 residues. CDR3 residues: CASSQDRVTGREQYF. The CDR3 nucleotides read TGCGCCAGCAGCCAAGATCGTGTGACAGGACGCGAGCAGTACTTC.

This clone was counted between two and nine times. CDR3 sequence (DNA): TGTGCCAGCAGTTTTACCCTCGCGGGGCTGAAGGCTGAAGCTTTCTTT. Its protein product is CASSFTLAGLKAEAFF. The chain links TRBV28 to TRBJ1-1, with D possibly TRBD1 on 5 matching bases. The V gene's germline CDR1 is MDHEN and CDR2 SYDVKM. This CDR3 is 16 amino acids long. The V and J ends lost 3 bases and 6 bases respectively, with 20 bases between them.

The DNA for the CDR3 is TGCGCCAGCAGTTTATCCTGGAACACTGAAGCTTTCTTT. Translation gives CASSLSWNTEAFF. The chain recombines TRBV5-1 with TRBJ1-1; D unclear. CDR3 size: 13 residues. V shed 5 bases and J shed 1 base, with 9 bases lying between them. Per the germline V gene, CDR1 is SGHRS and CDR2 is YFSETQ. The whole variable domain, remainder taken from reference TRBV5-1 and TRBJ1-1, is KAGVTQTPRYLIKTRGQQVTLSCSPISGHRSVSWYQQTPGQGLQFLFEYFSETQRNKGNFPGRFSGRQFSNSRSEMNVSTLELGDSALYLCASSLSWNTEAFFGQGTRLTVV.

This clone was counted a single time. The chain couples TRBV5-6 to TRBJ1-5; 10 nucleotides align to TRBD1. Losses at the gene ends were 3 bases for V and 5 bases for J; bases not matched to a gene: 5. The V gene's germline CDR1 is SGHDT and CDR2 YYEEEE. The CDR3 totals 15 residues. In nucleotides, the CDR3 is TGTGCCAGCAGCTGGGGGGGGACAGGGGATCAGCCCCAGCATTTT. It encodes CASSWGGTGDQPQHF.

This chain links TRBV19 with TRBJ2-7; 10 nucleotides line up with TRBD2. With V trimmed by 8 bases and J by 7 bases, 17 bases remained unmatched. This CDR3 comprises 16 residues. Germline V CDR1 and CDR2: LNHDA, SQIVND (reference sequence). As DNA, the CDR3 is TGTGCCAGTCGCCCTGGTTACGCAGCGGGGGGGCAAGAGCAGTACTTC. This codes for CASRPGYAAGGQEQYF.

The rearrangement links TRBV5-4 to TRBJ1-2, with a possible D match to TRBD1 (6 bases). The CDR3 has 14 amino acids. Germline CDR1 SGHNT, CDR2 YYREEE (reference sequence). Trimming took 4 bases from V and 8 from J, leaving 18 bases between them. The CDR3 DNA is TGTGCCAGCAGCCCTGAACAACAGGGTCTCGGCTACACCTTC. Translating gives CASSPEQQGLGYTF.

The gene calls are TRBV7-2 and TRBJ1-1; 7 positions agree with TRBD1. V lost 5 bases, J lost 4 bases, and 7 bases stayed unmatched. Germline lookup yields CDR1 SGHTA and CDR2 FQGNSA. The CDR3 is 14 amino acids. In DNA, the CDR3 is TGTGCCAGCAGCCCGGAGACAGGGTCCACTGAAGCTTTCTTT. Its translation is CASSPETGSTEAFF.

This clone is a singleton in its sample. In nucleotides, the CDR3 is TGTGCCAGCAGCTTATCGTGGGGACCGTATGCCGGGGAGCTGTTTTTT. This gives the protein CASSLSWGPYAGELFF. The rearrangement joins TRBV7-2 to TRBJ2-2; possibly TRBD1 or TRBD2 for D (5 bases each). V dropped 2 bases and J dropped 6 bases, with 16 bases sitting between them. The length of the CDR3 is 16 residues. Germline V lookup: CDR1 SGHTA, CDR2 FQGNSA.

The gene calls are TRBV5-1 and TRBJ1-6, with D unclear. Germline V lookup: CDR1 SGHRS, CDR2 YFSETQ. The V end was cut by 0 bases, the J end by 4 bases, with 11 bases between. This CDR3 region has 16 residues. The chain's CDR3 is CASSLDTGGYNSPLHF. The CDR3 region has the DNA TGCGCCAGCAGCTTGGACACCGGAGGATATAATTCACCCCTCCACTTT.

The chain couples TRBV7-7 to TRBJ2-1, with D perhaps TRBD1 (6 bases). The germline V gene encodes CDR1 SSHAT and CDR2 FNYEAQ (reference sequence). V lost 5 bases and J 4 bases, leaving 9 bases between the germline ends. The CDR3 loop spans 13 amino acids. The CDR3 DNA reads TGTGCCAGCAGCCCGGACAGTTACAATGAGCAGTTCTTC. As protein: CASSPDSYNEQFF. Full variable domain (rest looked up from reference TRBV7-7 and TRBJ2-1): GAGVSQSPRYKVTKRGQDVTLRCDPISSHATLYWYQQALGQGPEFLTYFNYEAQPDKSGLPSDRFSAERPEGSISTLTIQRTEQRDSAMYRCASSPDSYNEQFFGPGTRLTVL.

The chain has TRBV7-9 and TRBJ1-2; the match to TRBD1 covers 8 bases. Trimming cost V 5 bases and J 8 bases; bases outside gene matches: 7. The CDR3 is 13 residues long. CDR1 SEHNR and CDR2 FQNEAQ come from the germline V gene (reference sequence). The CDR3 DNA follows: TGTGCCAGCAGCCCGGACAGGGATTACGGCTACACCTTC. Its translation: CASSPDRDYGYTF.

This clone was counted between two and nine times. The chain uses TRBV28 and TRBJ1-6, with a tentative D call TRBD1 (6 bases). CDR1 is MDHEN, CDR2 SYDVKM, per germline. V was pared by 2 bases and J by 6 bases, with 14 bases between. This CDR3 region has 16 residues. The CDR3 here is CASSLGWGAPNSPLHF. The CDR3 DNA reads as TGTGCCAGCAGTTTAGGGTGGGGGGCCCCTAATTCACCCCTCCACTTT.

The chain carries TRBV20-1 and TRBJ1-2; D is unresolved. V was pared by 5 bases and J by 4 bases, with 5 bases between. Germline loops: CDR1 DFQATT, CDR2 SNEGSKA (reference sequence). The CDR3 extends over 10 amino acids. Here the CDR3 DNA reads TGCAGTGCTGAGACCTATGGCTACACCTTC. Translating gives CSAETYGYTF.

The chain is built from TRBV7-9 and TRBJ2-5; 7 bases fit TRBD1. J was trimmed by 1 base and V by 6 bases; bases with no gene match: 20. The germline CDR1 and CDR2 sequences are SEHNR and FQNEAQ (reference sequence). The CDR3 covers 19 residues. CDR3: CASSSTDIDRATIQETQYF. The CDR3, as DNA: TGTGCCAGCAGTTCGACAGACATCGACAGGGCTACCATCCAAGAGACCCAGTACTTC.

J is TRBJ2-2 and V is TRBV29-1, with D maybe TRBD2 (6 bases). The germline V gene has CDR1 SQVTM and CDR2 ANQGSEA. There are 10 residues in the CDR3. CDR3 protein: CGGEAGELFF. The DNA of the CDR3 is TGCGGCGGGGAAGCCGGGGAGCTGTTTTTT.

To note about this clone: It is likely a read error, because the conserved phenylalanine at the end of the CDR3 is missing. The limits of the CDR3 on the DNA are not certain, so only TCRdb's listed CDR3 is given. The V call is TRBV5-1, the J call TRBJ1-1; TRBD1 is taken as the D call from the table, unchecked against the DNA. Germline V gene lookup returns CDR1 SGHRS and CDR2 YFSETQ. The CDR3 length is 9 residues, termini included. The CDR3 sequence: CASSWTHGA.

A single count supports this clone. The chain joins TRBV29-1 to TRBJ2-5, with TRBD1 as a possible D gene (7 bases). This CDR3 region has 16 residues. CDR1 and CDR2 from the germline V gene are SQVTM and ANQGSEA. V was cut by 1 base and J by 2 bases, with 17 bases left in between. CDR3 protein: CSVEGEAGTEQETQYF. The CDR3 DNA reads TGCAGCGTTGAAGGGGAGGCCGGGACAGAGCAAGAGACCCAGTACTTC.

The CDR3 nucleotides read TGCGCCAGCAGTGACATGGACCGGAAAGAGACCCAGTACTTC. As protein: CASSDMDRKETQYF. The rearrangement uses TRBV10-2 and TRBJ2-5, with no clear D. Germline lookup yields CDR1 WSHSY and CDR2 SAAADI. V dropped 3 bases and J dropped 3 bases, with 11 bases sitting between them. This CDR3 has 14 amino acids.

This clone has only a few counts. The V gene is TRBV5-1, the J gene TRBJ2-2, with D perhaps TRBD2 (7 bases). The CDR3 is 15 residues long. V was pared by 1 base and J by 7 bases, with 14 bases between. Germline loops: CDR1 SGHRS, CDR2 YFSETQ. CDR3 sequence reads: CASSLIGGPIGELFF. The CDR3 nucleotides read TGCGCCAGCAGCTTGATCGGGGGGCCCATCGGGGAGCTGTTTTTT.